The sequence of this T cell receptor (beta chain) was determined in a study of shared clonotypes between healthy human individuals. Study-wide results and caveats: Only blood underwent sampling, and tissue repertoires likely differ. The study found roughly 5% of naive CD4 clonotypes shared across a few donors. Among non-shared clonotypes, generation probabilities were lower than among those shared by all four donors.

CD45RO-negative CD8 cells positively selected for CCR7 made up the naive population, which excluded terminally differentiated effector memory CD45RA+ cells. Points on this clone: Its target is unknown.

Trimming left V 0 bases short and J 3 bases short, with 9 bases between. The CDR3 is 15 residues long. Germline CDR1 ENHRY, CDR2 SYGVKD. Clones were sequenced by immunoSEQ multiplex PCR, and TCRdb holds only the in-frame ones, with some missing. The data contain over 750,000 clones, 90% to 97% of them singletons. Sequencing used naive CD8+ T cells sorted from blood. The gene calls are TRBV10-3 and TRBJ1-5, with D perhaps TRBD1 (6 bases). This sequence originates from a young man in good health. CDR3 region: CAISESTGLNQPQHF. DNA of the CDR3: TGTGCCATCAGTGAGTCGACAGGACTCAATCAGCCCCAGCATTTT.